This T cell receptor (beta chain) emerged from a study of T-cell reconstitution after alpha-beta-depleted transplantation in children. The V segment lost 0 bases and the J segment 4 bases; nucleotides outside the gene matches: 6. In germline, CDR1 is SGHRS, CDR2 YFSETQ. The CDR3 spans 16 residues. Unique molecular identifiers featured in how the TCRbeta library was prepared. One entry per CDR3 protein, called by TCRdb with MiXCR from the PCR reads. The repertoire holds fewer than 1 million distinct CDR3 sequences, with approximately 15% as singletons. This clonotype was observed a handful of times. The sequence came from a male patient under 18 who had a stem cell transplant for acute lymphoblastic leukemia, so the T cells may come from the graft donor. This chain connects TRBV5-1 to TRBJ2-7, with 11 bases identical to TRBD2. The sequencing used PBMCs, mostly from graft donor cells, collected 360 days after TCRalphabeta/CD19-depleted stem cell transplant. Written as DNA, the CDR3 is TGCGCCAGCAGCTTGGAGGCCGGGACTAGCGGTTACGAGCAGTACTTC. Its translation: CASSLEAGTSGYEQYF. Full variable domain (outside the CDR3, taken from reference TRBV5-1 and TRBJ2-7): KAGVTQTPRYLIKTRGQQVTLSCSPISGHRSVSWYQQTPGQGLQFLFEYFSETQRNKGNFPGRFSGRQFSNSRSEMNVSTLELGDSALYLCASSLEAGTSGYEQYFGPGTRLTVT.